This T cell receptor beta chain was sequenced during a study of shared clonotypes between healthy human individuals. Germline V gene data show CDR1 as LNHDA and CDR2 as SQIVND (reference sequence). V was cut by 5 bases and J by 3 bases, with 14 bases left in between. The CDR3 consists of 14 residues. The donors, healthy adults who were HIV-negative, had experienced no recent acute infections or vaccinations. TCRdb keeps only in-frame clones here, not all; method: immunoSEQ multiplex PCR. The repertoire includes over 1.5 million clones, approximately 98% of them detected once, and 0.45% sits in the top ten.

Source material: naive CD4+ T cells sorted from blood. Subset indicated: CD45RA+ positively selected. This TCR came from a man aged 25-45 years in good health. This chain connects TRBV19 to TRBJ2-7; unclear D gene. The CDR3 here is CASSGSAWGYEQYF. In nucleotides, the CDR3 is TGTGCCAGTAGTGGGTCTGCATGGGGCTACGAGCAGTACTTC.